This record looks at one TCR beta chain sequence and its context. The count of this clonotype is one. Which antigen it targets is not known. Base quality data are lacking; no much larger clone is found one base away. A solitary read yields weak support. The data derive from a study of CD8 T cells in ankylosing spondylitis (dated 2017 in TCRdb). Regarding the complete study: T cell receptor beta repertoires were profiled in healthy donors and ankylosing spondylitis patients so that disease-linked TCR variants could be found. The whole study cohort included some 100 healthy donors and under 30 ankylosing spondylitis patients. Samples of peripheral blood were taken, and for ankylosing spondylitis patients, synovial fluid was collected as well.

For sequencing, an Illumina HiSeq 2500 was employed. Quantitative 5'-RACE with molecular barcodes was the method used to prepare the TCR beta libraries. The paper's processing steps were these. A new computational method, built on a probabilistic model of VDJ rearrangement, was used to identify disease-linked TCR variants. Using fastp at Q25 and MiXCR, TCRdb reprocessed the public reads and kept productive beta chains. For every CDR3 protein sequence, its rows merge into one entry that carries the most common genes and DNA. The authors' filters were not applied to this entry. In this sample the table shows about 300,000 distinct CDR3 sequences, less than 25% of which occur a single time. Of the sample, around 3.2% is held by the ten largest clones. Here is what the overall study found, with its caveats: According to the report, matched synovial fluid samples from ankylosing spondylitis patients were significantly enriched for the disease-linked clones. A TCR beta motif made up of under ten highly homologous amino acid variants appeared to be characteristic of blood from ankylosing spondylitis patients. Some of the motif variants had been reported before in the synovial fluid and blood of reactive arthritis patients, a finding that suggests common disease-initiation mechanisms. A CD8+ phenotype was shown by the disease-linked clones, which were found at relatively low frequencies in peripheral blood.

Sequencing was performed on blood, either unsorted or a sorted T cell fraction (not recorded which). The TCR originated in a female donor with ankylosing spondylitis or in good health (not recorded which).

The nucleotide sequence reads as follows: TGCGCCAGCGTCCCGGGACTAGCGGGAGGAGTAGGAAATGAGCAGTTCTTC. The resulting protein is CASVPGLAGGVGNEQFF. Here the chain combines TRBV5-1 and TRBJ2-1, with TRBD2 identical over 15 junction bases. The CDR3 has 17 amino acids, counting the end cysteine and phenylalanine. Of all the DNA, just the CDR3 is kept, 51 bases in frame from base 1. The germline V gene yields SGHRS for CDR1 and YFSETQ for CDR2. Trimming takes 7 bases off V and 7 bases off J; junction bases not matched to a gene: 12. Where the CDR3 stops, the reference TRBV5-1 and TRBJ2-1 genes take over; the full variable domain is KAGVTQTPRYLIKTRGQQVTLSCSPISGHRSVSWYQQTPGQGLQFLFEYFSETQRNKGNFPGRFSGRQFSNSRSEMNVSTLELGDSALYLCASVPGLAGGVGNEQFFGPGTRLTVL.